This T cell receptor beta chain was observed in a study of T cells in Graves' hyperthyroidism and ophthalmopathy. General study findings and limits: Ophthalmopathy got predicted by the model a median approximately 6.3 months before its onset. Blood also contained most expanded thyroid clonotypes above 0.001.

Uncontrolled infection, other autoimmune disease, pregnancy or lactation excluded patients. Clinical symptoms, serum thyroxine and TRAb, thyroid ultrasound and orbital computed tomography were used for the diagnoses. This clonotype occurred many times. Antigen unknown. The investigators amplified TCR beta CDR3 regions from RNA transcripts. Initially, a first-round RT-PCR of the TCR CDR3 employed the HTBI primer set. Via MiXCR, TCRdb re-called the multiplex PCR reads, giving one row per CDR3 protein. The table shows 300,000 to 500,000 distinct CDR3 sequences, with roughly 13% occurring only once. Deletions cut 6 bases from V and 5 bases from J, with 10 bases between. CDR1 and CDR2 (germline): GTSNPN, SVGIG (reference sequence). The CDR3 totals 11 residues.

The source material was blood. The sequence was collected from a man between 50 and 59 years old with Graves' ophthalmopathy. The rearrangement links TRBV30 to TRBJ1-1; a possible D gene is TRBD1 (5 bases). CDR3 residues: CACAGQTEAFF. As DNA, the CDR3 is TGTGCCTGTGCAGGGCAAACTGAAGCTTTCTTT.